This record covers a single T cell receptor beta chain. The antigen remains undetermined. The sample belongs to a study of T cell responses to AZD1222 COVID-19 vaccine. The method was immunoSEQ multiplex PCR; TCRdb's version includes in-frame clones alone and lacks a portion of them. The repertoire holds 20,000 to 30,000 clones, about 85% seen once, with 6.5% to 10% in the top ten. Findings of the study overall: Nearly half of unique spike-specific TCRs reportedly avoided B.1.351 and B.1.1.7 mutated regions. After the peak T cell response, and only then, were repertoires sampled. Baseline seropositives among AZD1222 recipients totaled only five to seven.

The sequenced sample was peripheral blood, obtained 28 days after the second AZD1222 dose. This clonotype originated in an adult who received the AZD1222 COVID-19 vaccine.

DNA of the CDR3: TGTGCCACCAGTGATTTGCCGCCAGGGCCGAGGGTCTACGAGCAGTACTTC. It codes for CATSDLPPGPRVYEQYF. The V call is TRBV24-1, the J call TRBJ2-7; perhaps D is TRBD1 or TRBD2 (5 bases each). The CDR3 is 17 residues long. From germline, CDR1 is KGHDR and CDR2 SFDVKD. V was trimmed by 0 bases and J by 3 bases, leaving 17 bases between them.